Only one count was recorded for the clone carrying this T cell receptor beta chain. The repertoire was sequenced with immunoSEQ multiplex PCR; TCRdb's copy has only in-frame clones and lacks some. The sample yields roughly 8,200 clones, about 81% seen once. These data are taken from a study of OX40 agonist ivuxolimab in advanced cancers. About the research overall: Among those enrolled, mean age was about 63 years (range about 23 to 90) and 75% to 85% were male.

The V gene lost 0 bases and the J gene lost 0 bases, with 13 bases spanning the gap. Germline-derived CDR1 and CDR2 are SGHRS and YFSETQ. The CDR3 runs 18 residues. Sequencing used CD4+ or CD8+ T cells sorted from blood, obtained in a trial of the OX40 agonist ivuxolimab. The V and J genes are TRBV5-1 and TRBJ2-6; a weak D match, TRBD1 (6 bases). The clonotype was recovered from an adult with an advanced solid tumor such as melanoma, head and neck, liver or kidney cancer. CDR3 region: CASSLVRGPSSGANVLTF. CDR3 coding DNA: TGCGCCAGCAGCTTGGTCAGGGGCCCTAGCTCTGGGGCCAACGTCCTGACTTTC.